This T cell receptor (beta chain) emerged from a study of neurological immune-mediated disorders. Study overall: Relapsing-remitting forms accounted for most of the roughly 34 multiple sclerosis patients and secondary progressive forms for 3.

The table lists this clonotype with many counts. The antigen remains undetermined. Broader study findings: A possible signature was seen in one related-CDR3 cluster, into which phylogenetic grouping placed the repertoires of 18 of 34 multiple sclerosis patients.

CDR3 size: 14 residues. J was trimmed by 5 bases and V by 7 bases; bases with no gene match: 7. TCRdb ran MiXCR on the 5' RACE reads and lists one entry per CDR3 protein. The profile covers 55,000 to 75,000 distinct CDR3 sequences, with 2% to 2.5% appearing a single time and around 3% taken by the ten largest. Sequencing was done on a sample of PBMCs. This clonotype was sampled from a man aged 50-60 years with multiple sclerosis. The V and J genes are TRBV12-3 or TRBV12-4 and TRBJ1-5, with 8 nucleotides matching TRBD1. The CDR3 region has the DNA TGTGCCAGCACCCTGACAGGGGCTGATCAGCCCCAGCATTTT. Translated, it gives CASTLTGADQPQHF.